This T cell receptor (beta chain) was recovered during a study of cytomegalovirus exposure and HLA in healthy donors. The donors, nominally healthy at sampling, likely had unrecorded immune exposures. The primer mix had 60 Vbeta and 13 Jbeta primers. Repertoires were generated with immunoSEQ multiplex PCR, while TCRdb's copy carries only in-frame clones and drops some. This table has some 60,000 clones, over 75% appearing once. Germline values: CDR1 SNHLY, CDR2 FYNNEI. This CDR3 is 15 amino acids long. The V segment lost 8 bases and the J segment 6 bases; nucleotides outside the gene matches: 11. The clonotype comes from a female donor in good health and CMV-seronegative. The genes are TRBV2 and TRBJ2-3, with 10 nucleotides matching TRBD2. Sequences were obtained from PBMCs. CDR3 nucleotides: TGTGCCAGCCCTCTTAGGACTAGCGGCGGTGATACGCAGTATTTT. It codes for CASPLRTSGGDTQYF. Drawing the rest from reference TRBV2 and TRBJ2-3, the complete variable domain is EPEVTQTPSHQVTQMGQEVILRCVPISNHLYFYWYRQILGQKVEFLVSFYNNEISEKSEIFDDQFSVERPDGSNFTLKIRSTKLEDSAMYFCASPLRTSGGDTQYFGPGTRLTVL.